This TCR beta chain was profiled in a study of cytomegalovirus exposure and HLA in healthy donors. As concerns this clone: What it binds is not known.

PCR primers comprised 60 Vbeta and 13 Jbeta primers. Clones were read by immunoSEQ multiplex PCR, and TCRdb kept only the in-frame ones, dropping some. Here the sample spans some 200,000 clones, 65% to 85% being singletons. This CDR3 has 14 residues. Germline loops: CDR1 SEHNR, CDR2 FQNEAQ (reference sequence). V was trimmed by 1 base and J by 0 bases, leaving 6 bases between them. Overall study findings and caveats: Later analysis identified a missense DCLRE1C variant that was linked to TCR beta V- and J-gene trimming.

This sequence joins TRBV7-9 and TRBJ1-1; D gene uncertain. Sequenced material: PBMCs. The sequence was collected from a woman aged 25 to 39 in good health and CMV-seronegative. The CDR3 nucleotides read TGTGCCAGCAGCTTAGTGGGCATGAACACTGAAGCTTTCTTT. It yields the protein CASSLVGMNTEAFF.